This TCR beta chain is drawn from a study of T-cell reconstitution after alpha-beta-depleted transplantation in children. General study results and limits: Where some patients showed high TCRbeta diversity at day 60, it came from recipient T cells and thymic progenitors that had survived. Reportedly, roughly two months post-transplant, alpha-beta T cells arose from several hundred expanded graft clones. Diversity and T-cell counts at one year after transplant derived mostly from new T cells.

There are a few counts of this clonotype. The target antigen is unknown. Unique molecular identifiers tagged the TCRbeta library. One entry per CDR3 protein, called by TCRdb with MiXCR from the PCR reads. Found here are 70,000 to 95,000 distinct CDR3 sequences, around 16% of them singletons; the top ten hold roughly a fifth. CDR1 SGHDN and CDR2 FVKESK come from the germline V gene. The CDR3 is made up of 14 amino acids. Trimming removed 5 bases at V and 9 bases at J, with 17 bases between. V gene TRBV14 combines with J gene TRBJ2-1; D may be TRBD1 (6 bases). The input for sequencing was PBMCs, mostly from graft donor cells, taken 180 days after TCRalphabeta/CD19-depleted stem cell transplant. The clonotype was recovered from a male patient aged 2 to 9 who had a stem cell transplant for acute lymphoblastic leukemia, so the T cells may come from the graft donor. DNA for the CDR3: TGTGCCAGCAGCTCTACAGGGCCAGTAGGTGAGCAGTTCTTC. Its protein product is CASSSTGPVGEQFF.